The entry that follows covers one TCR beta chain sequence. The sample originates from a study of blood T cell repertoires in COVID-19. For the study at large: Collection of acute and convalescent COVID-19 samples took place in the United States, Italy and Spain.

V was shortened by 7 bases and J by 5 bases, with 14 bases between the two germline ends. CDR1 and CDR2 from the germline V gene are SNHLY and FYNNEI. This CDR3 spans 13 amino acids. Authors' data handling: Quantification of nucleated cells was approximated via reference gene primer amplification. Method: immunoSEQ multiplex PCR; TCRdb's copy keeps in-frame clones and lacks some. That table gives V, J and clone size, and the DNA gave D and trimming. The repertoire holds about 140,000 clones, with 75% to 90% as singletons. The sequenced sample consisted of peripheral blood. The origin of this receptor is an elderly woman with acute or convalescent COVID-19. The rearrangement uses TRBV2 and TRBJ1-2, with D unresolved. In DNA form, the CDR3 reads TGTGCCAGCACAGAGGTGATACCTTATGGCTACACCTTC. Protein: CASTEVIPYGYTF.